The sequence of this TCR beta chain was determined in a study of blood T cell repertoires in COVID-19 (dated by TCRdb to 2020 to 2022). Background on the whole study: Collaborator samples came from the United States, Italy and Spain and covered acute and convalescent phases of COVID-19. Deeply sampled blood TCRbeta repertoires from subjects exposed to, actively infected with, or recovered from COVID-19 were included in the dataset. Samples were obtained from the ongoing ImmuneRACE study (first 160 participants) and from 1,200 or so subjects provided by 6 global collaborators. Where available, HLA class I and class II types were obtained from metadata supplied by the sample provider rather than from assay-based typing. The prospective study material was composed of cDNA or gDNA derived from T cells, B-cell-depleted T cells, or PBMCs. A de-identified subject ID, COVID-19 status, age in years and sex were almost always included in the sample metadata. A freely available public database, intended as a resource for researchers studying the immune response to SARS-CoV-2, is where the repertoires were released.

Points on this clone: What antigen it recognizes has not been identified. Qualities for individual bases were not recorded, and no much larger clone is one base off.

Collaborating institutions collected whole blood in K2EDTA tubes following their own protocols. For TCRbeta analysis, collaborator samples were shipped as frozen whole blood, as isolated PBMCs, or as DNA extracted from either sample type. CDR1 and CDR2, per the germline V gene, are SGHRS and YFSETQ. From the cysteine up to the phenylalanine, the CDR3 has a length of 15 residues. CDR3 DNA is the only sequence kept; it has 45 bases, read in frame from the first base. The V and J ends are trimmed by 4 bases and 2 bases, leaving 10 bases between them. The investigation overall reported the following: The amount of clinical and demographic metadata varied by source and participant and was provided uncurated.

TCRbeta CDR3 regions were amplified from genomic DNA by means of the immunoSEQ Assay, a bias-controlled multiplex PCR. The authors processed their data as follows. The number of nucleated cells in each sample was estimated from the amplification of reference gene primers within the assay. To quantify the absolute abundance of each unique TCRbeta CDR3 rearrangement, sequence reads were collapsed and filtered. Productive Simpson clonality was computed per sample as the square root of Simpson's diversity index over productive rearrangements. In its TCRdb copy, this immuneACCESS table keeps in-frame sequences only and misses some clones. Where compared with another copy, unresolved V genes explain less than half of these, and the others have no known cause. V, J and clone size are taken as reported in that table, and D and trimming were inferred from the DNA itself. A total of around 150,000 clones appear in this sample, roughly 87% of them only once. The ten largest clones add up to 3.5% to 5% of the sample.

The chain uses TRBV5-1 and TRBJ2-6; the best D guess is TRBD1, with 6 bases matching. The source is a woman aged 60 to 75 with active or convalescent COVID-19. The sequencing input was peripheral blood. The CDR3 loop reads CASSDGTPGANVLTF. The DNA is TGCGCCAGCAGCGACGGGACACCTGGGGCCAACGTCCTGACTTTC.